The present entry profiles one T cell receptor beta chain with its context. The CDR3 runs 14 residues. Trimming took 4 bases from V and 3 from J; bases not matched to a gene: 1. CDR1 is MNHEY and CDR2 is SMNVEV in the germline V gene (reference sequence). These data originate in a study of technical replicates of blood from four donors. The table came from immunoSEQ multiplex PCR; TCRdb's copy has only in-frame clones and leaves some out. The repertoire holds about 70,000 clones, with roughly 92% as singletons. The TCR comes from a human donor in good health. Material: T cells isolated from PBMCs. The V call is TRBV27, the J call TRBJ2-2, with TRBD1 matching 8 bases. The CDR3, as DNA: TGTGCCAGCAGTTCGACAGGGGACACCGGGGAGCTGTTTTTT. Protein product: CASSSTGDTGELFF.